This T cell receptor (beta chain) was recovered during a study of response to subunit inactivated influenza vaccine. Remarks on this clonotype: The antigen is undetermined.

Regarding the study as a whole: Authors suggested few new T cells are recruited by each seasonal influenza vaccination.

TCRdb called the RT-PCR reads again in MiXCR, with one record for every CDR3 protein. The sample shows some 300,000 distinct CDR3 sequences, about 20% of them seen only once. This specimen consisted of PBMCs from blood, obtained about 20 months after vaccination. The TCR was taken from a man aged 50-75 years who received an inactivated influenza vaccine.

The CDR3 DNA is TGTGCCAGCAGCCCCGGGACACAACAGCCCCAGCATTTT. Residues: CASSPGTQQPQHF. This chain uses TRBV7-9 with TRBJ1-5; D is perhaps TRBD1 (6 bases). There are 13 residues in the CDR3. Between the trimmed V and J ends, which lost 5 bases and 7 bases, there was a span of 12 bases. Germline V gene data show CDR1 as SEHNR and CDR2 as FQNEAQ (reference sequence).